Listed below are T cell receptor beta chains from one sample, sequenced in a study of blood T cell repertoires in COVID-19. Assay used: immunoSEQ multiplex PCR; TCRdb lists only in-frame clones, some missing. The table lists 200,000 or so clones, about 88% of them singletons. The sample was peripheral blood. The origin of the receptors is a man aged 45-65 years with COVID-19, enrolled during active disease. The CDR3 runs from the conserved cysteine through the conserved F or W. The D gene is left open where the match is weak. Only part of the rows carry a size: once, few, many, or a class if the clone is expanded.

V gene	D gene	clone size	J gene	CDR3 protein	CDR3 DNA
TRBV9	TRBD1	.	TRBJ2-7	CASSVGSTGSFYEQYF	TGTGCCAGCAGCGTCGGATCGACAGGGAGCTTCTACGAGCAGTACTTC
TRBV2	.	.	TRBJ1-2	CASKAPGSGYTF	TGTGCCAGCAAGGCCCCAGGGTCGGGCTACACCTTC
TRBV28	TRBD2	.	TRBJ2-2	CASRLAANTGELFF	TGTGCCAGTCGACTAGCGGCGAACACCGGGGAGCTGTTTTTT
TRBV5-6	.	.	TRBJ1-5	CASSLGGTATDQPQHF	TGTGCCAGCAGCTTGGGGGGGACTGCCACGGATCAGCCCCAGCATTTT
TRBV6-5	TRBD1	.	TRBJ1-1	CASTDPTGRGVAFF	TGTGCCAGTACAGACCCGACAGGGCGGGGCGTTGCTTTCTTT
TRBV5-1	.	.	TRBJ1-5	CASSVDAGPQHF	TGCGCCAGCAGCGTTGATGCAGGGCCCCAGCATTTT
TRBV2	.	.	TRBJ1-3	CASSEDGVATGNTIYF	TGTGCCAGCAGTGAAGATGGAGTAGCCACTGGAAACACCATATATTTT
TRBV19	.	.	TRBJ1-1	CASSTRGSSGTEAFF	TGTGCCAGTAGTACCCGAGGGAGCTCGGGGACTGAAGCTTTCTTT
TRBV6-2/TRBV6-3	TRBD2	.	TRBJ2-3	CASSSNPSGRTDTQYF	TGTGCCAGCAGTTCCAACCCTAGCGGGAGGACAGATACGCAGTATTTT
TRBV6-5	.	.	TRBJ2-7	CASIFGGSYEQYF	TGTGCCAGCATTTTCGGGGGCTCCTACGAGCAGTACTTC
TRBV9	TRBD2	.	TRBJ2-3	CASSVAGGETDTQYF	TGTGCCAGCAGCGTAGCCGGGGGGGAAACAGATACGCAGTATTTT
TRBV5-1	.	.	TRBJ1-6	CASSLGDTNSPLHF	TGCGCCAGCAGCTTGGGGGACACAAATTCACCCCTCCACTTT
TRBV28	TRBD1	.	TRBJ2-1	CATTGTDYNEQFF	TGTGCCACCACCGGGACAGACTACAATGAGCAGTTCTTC
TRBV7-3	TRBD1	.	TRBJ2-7	CASSSGGTGEQYF	TGTGCCAGCAGCTCTGGTGGGACAGGCGAGCAGTACTTC
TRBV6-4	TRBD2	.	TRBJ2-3	CASSVLAGGDTQYF	TGTGCCAGCAGTGTTTTAGCGGGGGGAGATACGCAGTATTTT
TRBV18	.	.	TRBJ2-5	CASSPYGLAAQETQYF	TGTGCCAGCTCACCCTACGGACTCGCGGCCCAAGAGACCCAGTACTTC
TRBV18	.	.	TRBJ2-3	CASSPRQFGTDTQYF	TGTGCCAGCTCACCGCGACAGTTTGGCACAGATACGCAGTATTTT
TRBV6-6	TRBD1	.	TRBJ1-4	CASSSGQGYEKLFF	TGTGCCAGCAGTTCGGGACAGGGTTATGAAAAACTGTTTTTT
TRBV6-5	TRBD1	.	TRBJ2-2	CASRHGTVNTGELFF	TGTGCCAGCAGACATGGGACAGTGAACACCGGGGAGCTGTTTTTT
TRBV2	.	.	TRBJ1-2	CASSVGEDYGYTF	TGTGCCAGCTCGGTAGGGGAGGACTATGGCTACACCTTC
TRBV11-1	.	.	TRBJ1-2	CASSLAAGMDGYTF	TGTGCCAGCAGCTTAGCGGCAGGGATGGATGGCTACACCTTC
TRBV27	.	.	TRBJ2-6	CASSQLTGSGANVLTF	TGTGCCAGCAGCCAATTGACAGGCTCTGGGGCCAACGTCCTGACTTTC
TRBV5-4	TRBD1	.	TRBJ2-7	CASSLGTGLTYEQYF	TGTGCCAGCAGCTTGGGGACAGGATTAACCTACGAGCAGTACTTC
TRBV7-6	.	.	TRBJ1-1	CASSLAPETEAFF	TGTGCCAGCAGCTTAGCGCCGGAGACCGAAGCTTTCTTT
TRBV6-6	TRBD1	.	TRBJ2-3	CASSYPRQGSTDTQYF	TGTGCCAGCAGTTATCCCCGACAGGGCAGCACAGATACGCAGTATTTT
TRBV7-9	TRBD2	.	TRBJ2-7	CASSPGGRYEQYF	TGTGCCAGCAGCCCCGGGGGGAGGTACGAGCAGTACTTC
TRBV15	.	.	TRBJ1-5	CATSRAREQPQHF	TGTGCCACCAGCAGAGCCCGAGAACAGCCCCAGCATTTT
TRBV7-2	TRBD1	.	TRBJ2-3	CASSEGTGWSTDTQYF	TGTGCCAGCAGCGAAGGGACAGGGTGGAGCACAGATACGCAGTATTTT
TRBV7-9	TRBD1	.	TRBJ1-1	CASIGQGVNTEAFF	TGTGCCAGCATCGGACAGGGGGTAAATACTGAAGCTTTCTTT
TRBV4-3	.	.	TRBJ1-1	CASSQGLNMNTEAFF	TGCGCCAGCAGCCAAGGGCTGAATATGAACACTGAAGCTTTCTTT
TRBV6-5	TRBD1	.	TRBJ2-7	CASSYSIGTGFHEQYF	TGTGCCAGCAGTTACTCTATCGGGACAGGGTTCCACGAGCAGTACTTC
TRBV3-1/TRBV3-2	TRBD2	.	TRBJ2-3	CASSQDGTSRTDTQYF	TGTGCCAGCAGCCAAGATGGGACTAGCCGCACAGATACGCAGTATTTT
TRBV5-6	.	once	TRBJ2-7	CASSYRAIQSYEQYF	TGTGCCAGCAGCTACAGGGCTATCCAGTCCTACGAGCAGTACTTC
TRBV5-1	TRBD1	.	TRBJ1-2	CASSLDRGPFGYGYTF	TGCGCCAGCAGCTTGGACAGGGGCCCTTTCGGCTATGGCTACACCTTC
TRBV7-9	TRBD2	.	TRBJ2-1	CASSRTSGRAVSYNEQFF	TGTGCCAGCAGCCGAACTAGCGGGAGGGCCGTCTCCTACAATGAGCAGTTCTTC
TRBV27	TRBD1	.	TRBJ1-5	CASRPSTGDQGRNQPQHF	TGTGCCAGCAGACCTAGTACAGGGGACCAGGGTCGCAATCAGCCCCAGCATTTT
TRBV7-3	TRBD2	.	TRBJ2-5	CASSYGGAGETQYF	TGTGCCAGCAGCTACGGGGGGGCCGGAGAGACCCAGTACTTC
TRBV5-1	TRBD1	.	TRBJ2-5	CASSPDRVETQYF	TGCGCCAGCAGCCCGGACAGGGTCGAGACCCAGTACTTC
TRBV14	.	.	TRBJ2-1	CASSLSRGINEQFF	TGTGCCAGCAGCCTCTCCAGGGGTATCAATGAGCAGTTCTTC
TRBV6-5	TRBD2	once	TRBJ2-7	CASRTSGGSYEQYF	TGTGCCAGCAGGACTAGCGGGGGCTCCTACGAGCAGTACTTC
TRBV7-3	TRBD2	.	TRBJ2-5	CASSLSRGAGSGLQETQYF	TGTGCCAGCAGCTTAAGCCGGGGAGCGGGAAGCGGCCTTCAAGAGACCCAGTACTTC
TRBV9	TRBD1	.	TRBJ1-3	CASSATGSMAGNTIYF	TGTGCCAGCAGCGCGACAGGGAGTATGGCCGGAAACACCATATATTTT
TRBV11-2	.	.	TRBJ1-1	CANKQISGTEAFF	TGTGCCAACAAACAAATTTCGGGAACTGAAGCTTTCTTT
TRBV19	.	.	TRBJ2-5	CASSIRTEYQETQYF	TGTGCCAGTAGTATCCGGACAGAGTACCAAGAGACCCAGTACTTC
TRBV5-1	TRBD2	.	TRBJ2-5	CASSSTSGAETQYF	TGCGCCAGCAGCTCGACTAGCGGGGCAGAGACCCAGTACTTC
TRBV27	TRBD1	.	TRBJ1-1	CASSSGQGLLTEAFF	TGTGCCAGCAGTTCGGGACAGGGGCTCCTCACTGAAGCTTTCTTT
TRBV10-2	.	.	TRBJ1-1	CASGPSVNTEAFF	TGCGCCAGCGGTCCGTCAGTCAACACTGAAGCTTTCTTT
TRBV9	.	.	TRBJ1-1	CASSPPLTENTEAFF	TGTGCCAGCAGCCCTCCCCTGACAGAGAACACTGAAGCTTTCTTT
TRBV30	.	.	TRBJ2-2	CAWSVDRTHTGELFF	TGTGCCTGGAGTGTTGACAGGACCCACACCGGGGAGCTGTTTTTT
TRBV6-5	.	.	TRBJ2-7	CASSYSGTSSYEQYF	TGTGCCAGCAGTTACTCTGGAACTAGCTCCTACGAGCAGTACTTC
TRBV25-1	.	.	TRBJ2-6	CASSDFGGRRGANVLTF	TGTGCCAGCAGTGATTTCGGGGGACGTCGTGGAGCCAACGTCCTGACTTTC
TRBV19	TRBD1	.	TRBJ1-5	CASSGGQTGNQPQHF	TGTGCAAGCTCAGGGGGCCAGACAGGGAATCAGCCCCAGCATTTT
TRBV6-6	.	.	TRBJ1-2	CASSLGPGVNYGYTF	TGTGCCAGCAGTTTGGGACCAGGGGTTAACTATGGCTACACCTTC
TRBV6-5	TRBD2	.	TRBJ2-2	CASSFGLADTGELFF	TGTGCCAGCAGTTTTGGACTAGCGGACACCGGGGAGCTGTTTTTT
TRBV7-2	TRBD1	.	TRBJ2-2	CASSSPGTGSLVAGELFF	TGTGCCAGCAGCTCACCCGGGACAGGGTCTTTGGTGGCCGGGGAGCTGTTTTTT
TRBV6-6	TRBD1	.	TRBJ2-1	CASSYWSQGTYNEQFF	TGTGCCAGCAGTTACTGGTCACAGGGGACCTACAATGAGCAGTTCTTC
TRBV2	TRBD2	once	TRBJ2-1	CASRGTSGTYNEQFF	TGTGCCAGCAGGGGGACTAGCGGGACTTACAATGAGCAGTTCTTC
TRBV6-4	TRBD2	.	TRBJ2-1	CASKLEAGGYLNEQFF	TGTGCCAGCAAGCTCGAAGCGGGGGGGTACCTCAATGAGCAGTTCTTC
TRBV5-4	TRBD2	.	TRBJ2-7	CASSLTSGSSYEQYF	TGTGCCAGCAGCTTGACTAGCGGAAGCTCCTACGAGCAGTACTTC